One sample yielded the 10 T cell receptor beta chains listed below, sequenced in a study of blood T cell repertoires in COVID-19. Clones were read by immunoSEQ multiplex PCR, and TCRdb kept only the in-frame ones, dropping some. Of about 270,000 clones in the sample, around nine tenths were seen once. Sequencing was done on a sample of PBMCs or T cells enriched from blood (not recorded which). The origin of the receptors is a young woman who had recovered from COVID-19.

V gene TRBV24-1 combines with J gene TRBJ2-1; 7 positions agree with TRBD2. CDR1 and CDR2 (germline): KGHDR, SFDVKD. The CDR3 runs to 16 residues. Losses at the gene ends were 3 bases for V and 4 bases for J; bases not matched to a gene: 8. This CDR3 is CATSDTASGVYNEQFF. CDR3 DNA sequence: TGTGCCACCAGTGATACAGCTAGCGGAGTTTACAATGAGCAGTTCTTC.

The chain links TRBV27 to TRBJ1-1; D possibly corresponds to TRBD1 (5 bases). The CDR3 has 17 residues. V was shortened by 5 bases and J by 4 bases, with 23 bases between the two germline ends. Germline-derived CDR1 and CDR2 are MNHEY and SMNVEV (reference sequence). CDR3 loop: CASSILRAPGRGTEAFF. The CDR3 coding sequence is TGTGCCAGCAGTATACTCCGGGCCCCCGGGAGGGGCACTGAAGCTTTCTTT.

This chain joins TRBV11-2 and TRBJ2-5; 9 bases map to TRBD2. Trimming cost V 3 bases and J 3 bases; bases outside gene matches: 8. Germline V gene sequence: CDR1 SGHAT, CDR2 FQNNGV. This CDR3 has 16 residues. CDR3 protein: CASSFTTSGSKETQYF. The CDR3 DNA is TGTGCCAGCAGCTTTACAACTAGCGGGTCCAAAGAGACCCAGTACTTC.

This chain joins TRBV5-6 and TRBJ1-6, with D hard to call. The V gene lost 4 bases and the J gene lost 8 bases, with 13 bases spanning the gap. This CDR3 is 14 amino acids long. The germline V gene encodes CDR1 SGHDT and CDR2 YYEEEE. CDR3 residues: CASSNGLNYSPLHF. For the CDR3, the DNA is TGTGCCAGCAGCAATGGACTGAATTATTCACCCCTCCACTTT.

The chain recombines TRBV27 with TRBJ2-7; a possible D gene is TRBD2 (5 bases). CDR3 size: 15 residues. The germline CDR1 and CDR2 sequences are MNHEY and SMNVEV (reference sequence). Trimming left V 0 bases short and J 3 bases short, with 12 bases between. The CDR3 protein is CASSLSSTRSYEQYF. CDR3 coding DNA: TGTGCCAGCAGTTTATCATCCACTAGAAGCTACGAGCAGTACTTC.

The CDR3 bases are TGCGCCAGCAGCCAAGTAACAGGGGGCTGGGAGACCCAGTACTTC. Protein product: CASSQVTGGWETQYF. This rearrangement joins TRBV4-1 to TRBJ2-5; 9 nucleotides line up with TRBD1. Trimming took 1 base from V and 5 from J; bases not matched to a gene: 5. The CDR3 loop spans 15 amino acids. Germline CDR1 is MGHRA and CDR2 is YSYEKL.

The chain is built from TRBV9 and TRBJ1-3; TRBD1 matches at 7 bases. V lost 4 bases to trimming and J lost 0 bases; unmatched junction nucleotides: 7. The V gene's germline CDR1 is SGDLS and CDR2 YYNGEE. This CDR3 comprises 16 residues. The DNA of the CDR3 is TGTGCCAGCAGCCTGGGGGACAGCCGCTCTGGAAACACCATATATTTT. Residues: CASSLGDSRSGNTIYF.

The chain links TRBV11-3 to TRBJ2-6, with 8 bases matching TRBD1. V shed 1 base and J 0 bases; nucleotides not matched to a gene: 5. Per germline, CDR1 SGHNT and CDR2 YENEEA. The CDR3 has 18 residues. The CDR3 DNA reads as TGTGCCAGCAGCTTAGCGACAGGGGCTACCTCTGGGGCCAACGTCCTGACTTTC. It encodes CASSLATGATSGANVLTF.

The rearrangement links TRBV6-6 to TRBJ2-1; D is uncertain. V was trimmed by 5 bases and J by 2 bases, leaving 7 bases between them. This CDR3 region has 13 residues. Germline V gene data show CDR1 as MNHNY and CDR2 as SVGAGI (reference sequence). The CDR3 is CASSTTTYNEQFF. In nucleotides, the CDR3 is TGTGCCAGCAGTACCACTACCTACAATGAGCAGTTCTTC.

The chain has TRBV5-8 and TRBJ1-5; 8 bases are shared with TRBD1. Germline trimming cut 4 bases from V and 0 bases from J; bases unmatched to any gene: 15. Looked up from germline, CDR1 is SGHTS and CDR2 is YDEGEE. CDR3 length: 19 amino acids. The CDR3 nucleotides are TGTGCCAGCAGCCAACTGACAGGGGCGGGCGCTTATAGCAATCAGCCCCAGCATTTT. Protein product: CASSQLTGAGAYSNQPQHF.